The 8 T cell receptor beta chains below were found in one sample sequenced in a study of shared clonotypes between healthy human individuals. Data came from immunoSEQ multiplex PCR; TCRdb stores just in-frame clones and leaves some out. The sample consists of some 1,100,000 clones, about 80% of them appearing once. The sample consisted of memory CD4+ T cells from PBMCs. Described subset: CD45RA-negative fraction. These receptors came from a man aged 18 to 30 in good health. Some clones in this sample may be carry-over from other donors' samples.

This clone was observed once. The rearrangement links TRBV9 to TRBJ2-5; TRBD2 aligns across 7 bases. This CDR3 comprises 14 residues. CDR1 and CDR2 from the germline V gene are SGDLS and YYNGEE. V shed 4 bases and J 1 base; nucleotides not matched to a gene: 4. The CDR3 protein is CASSSGLVQETQYF. CDR3 nucleotide sequence: TGTGCCAGCAGCTCCGGACTAGTCCAAGAGACCCAGTACTTC.

The rearrangement links TRBV5-1 to TRBJ2-3; 10 nucleotides align to TRBD1. V shed 0 bases and J 2 bases; nucleotides not matched to a gene: 9. The CDR3 length is 18 residues. CDR1 and CDR2 (germline): SGHRS, YFSETQ. The CDR3 reads CASSLATEGTGATDTQYF. In nucleotides, the CDR3 is TGCGCCAGCAGCTTGGCTACCGAGGGGACAGGGGCCACAGATACGCAGTATTTT.

This clone was detected only once. V gene TRBV19 combines with J gene TRBJ1-1; weak D call: TRBD1 (5 bases). V lost 3 bases to trimming and J lost 0 bases, with 11 bases between them. CDR3 size: 15 residues. CDR1 is LNHDA, CDR2 SQIVND, per germline (reference sequence). CDR3 sequence (DNA): TGTGCCAGTAGTATGCCGGGACGCCTGAACACTGAAGCTTTCTTT. Encoded protein: CASSMPGRLNTEAFF.

This clone was detected only a few times. CDR3 bases: TGTGCCAGCAGTAGGGCCAGCGGGGAAGATACGCAGTATTTT. This translates into CASSRASGEDTQYF. The chain employs TRBV9 and TRBJ2-3; TRBD2 agrees at 7 bases. CDR1 is SGDLS, CDR2 YYNGEE, per germline. This CDR3 comprises 14 residues. J was trimmed by 5 bases and V by 5 bases; bases with no gene match: 8.

The genes are TRBV7-2 and TRBJ2-7; D unresolved. The J call may be incorrect, as the DNA end agrees better with TRBJ2-5. CDR1 is SGHTA, CDR2 FQGNSA, per germline. This CDR3 has 15 amino acids. CDR3 in DNA: TGTGCCAGCAGCCGTCAACCAGGTCGACAAGAGACCCAGTACTTC. Translating gives CASSRQPGRQETQYF.

The rearrangement joins TRBV11-1 to TRBJ2-7; tentative D call: TRBD2 (6 bases). V lost 0 bases and J lost 4, with 16 bases in between. This CDR3 has 16 residues. Germline V lookup: CDR1 SGHAT, CDR2 FQDESV (reference sequence). The DNA for the CDR3 is TGTGCCAGCAGCTTAGCCGGGACGGGGGTATTTTACGAGCAGTACTTC. Encoded protein: CASSLAGTGVFYEQYF. Combining the CDR3 with reference TRBV11-1 and TRBJ2-7 gives the whole variable domain EAEVAQSPRYKITEKSQAVAFWCDPISGHATLYWYRQILGQGPELLVQFQDESVVDDSQLPKDRFSAERLKGVDSTLKIQPAELGDSAMYLCASSLAGTGVFYEQYFGPGTRLTVT.

The chain has TRBV5-1 and TRBJ1-1, with 7 bases fitting TRBD1. The germline gives CDR1 SGHRS, CDR2 YFSETQ. With 4 bases clipped from V and 4 bases from J, the junction kept 7 bases outside the gene matches. This CDR3 contains 14 residues. The CDR3 here is CASSEVAGGTEAFF. As DNA, the CDR3 is TGCGCCAGCAGCGAGGTGGCAGGGGGCACTGAAGCTTTCTTT.

The chain links TRBV7-2 to TRBJ2-7, with 8 bases lining up with TRBD2. CDR1 is SGHTA, CDR2 FQGNSA, per germline. The CDR3 sequence is 16 residues long. Germline trimming cut 2 bases from V and 0 bases from J; bases unmatched to any gene: 6. Written as DNA, the CDR3 is TGTGCCAGCAGCTTAAGTCCCAGCGGGAGCTCCTACGAGCAGTACTTC. This codes for CASSLSPSGSSYEQYF.